This is a list of T cell receptor beta chains from one sample in a study of blood T cell repertoires in COVID-19. Some clones are missing from TCRdb's copy, which holds only in-frame ones; the method was immunoSEQ multiplex PCR. The sample lists about 84,000 clones; 75% to 85% were seen once. The material sequenced was peripheral blood. Source of these receptors: a woman aged 80 or older with acute or convalescent COVID-19. The CDR3 runs from the conserved cysteine through the conserved F or W. The order of the fields is CDR3 length, V gene, CDR3 protein.

16,TRBV6-1,CASSEAQGGSGNTIYF
15,TRBV19,CASSTIQGSTDTQYF
16,TRBV11-3,CASSYPGSKYTGELFF
14,TRBV3-1/TRBV3-2,CASSLGSGSYEQYF
14,TRBV19,CASTPRVNTGELFF
13,TRBV10-1,CASSESGGREQFF
15,TRBV3-1/TRBV3-2,CASSQASGVQETQYF
11,TRBV12-5,CASGSETEAFF
18,TRBV5-1,CASSLELAGGSGANVLTF
15,TRBV5-5,CASSLVGAGADEQFF
15,TRBV4-2,CASSARQGSTDTQYF
15,TRBV7-7,CASSSQTGQQETQYF
16,TRBV9,CASSVEARGRYTEAFF
16,TRBV9,CASSPGGTSSYNEQFF
15,TRBV18,CASSQTWGGDNEQYF
15,TRBV6-6,CASSYWTGSNQPQHF
13,TRBV7-2,CASSFYREGEQFF
13,TRBV3-1/TRBV3-2,CASSFQGAYGYTF
18,TRBV5-5,CASSLRWTSGTASYEQYF
18,TRBV4-2,CASSQDFGIPTGANVLTF
13,TRBV11-3,CASSDRGRETQYF
14,TRBV30,CAWTRDSVTDTQYF
15,TRBV30,CAWSRPIGGTDTQYF
14,TRBV4-2,CASSPTGGRDEQYF
21,TRBV4-2,CASSQDELAGSVGLAKNIQYF
14,TRBV6-2/TRBV6-3,CASSQTGDNQPQHF
16,TRBV7-9,CASSSGLADSYNEQFF
14,TRBV28,CASSSWTTSYEQYF
12,TRBV10-3,CATKETEETQYF
13,TRBV5-4,CASSEGLDYGYTF
15,TRBV5-1,CASSLAPGGDYEQYF
15,TRBV9,CASSVEVGGPGEQYF
13,TRBV7-2,CASTQDRNTEAFF
15,TRBV5-1,CASSLGGQGPDTQYF
19,TRBV10-3,CAISESWASGAIAKNIQYF
13,TRBV14,CASSRDRNTEAFF
18,TRBV24-1,CATSDPITQGANVTEAFF